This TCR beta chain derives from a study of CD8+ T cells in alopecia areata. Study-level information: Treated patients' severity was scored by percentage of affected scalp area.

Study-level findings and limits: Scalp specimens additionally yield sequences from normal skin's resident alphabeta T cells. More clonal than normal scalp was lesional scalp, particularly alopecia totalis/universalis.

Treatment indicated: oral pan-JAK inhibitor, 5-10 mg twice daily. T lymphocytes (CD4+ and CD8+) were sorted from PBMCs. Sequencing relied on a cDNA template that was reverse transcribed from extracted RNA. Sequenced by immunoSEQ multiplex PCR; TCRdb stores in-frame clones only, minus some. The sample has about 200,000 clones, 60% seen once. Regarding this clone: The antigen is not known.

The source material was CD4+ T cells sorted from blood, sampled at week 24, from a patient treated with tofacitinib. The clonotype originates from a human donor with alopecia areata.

The CDR3 region is CSVNPGNTEAFF. In DNA, the CDR3 is TGCAGCGTTAATCCAGGGAACACTGAAGCTTTCTTT. The chain carries TRBV29-1 and TRBJ1-1; D not certain. V lost 5 bases and J lost 1, with 8 bases in between. CDR3 length: 12 residues. Germline V gene sequence: CDR1 SQVTM, CDR2 ANQGSEA.